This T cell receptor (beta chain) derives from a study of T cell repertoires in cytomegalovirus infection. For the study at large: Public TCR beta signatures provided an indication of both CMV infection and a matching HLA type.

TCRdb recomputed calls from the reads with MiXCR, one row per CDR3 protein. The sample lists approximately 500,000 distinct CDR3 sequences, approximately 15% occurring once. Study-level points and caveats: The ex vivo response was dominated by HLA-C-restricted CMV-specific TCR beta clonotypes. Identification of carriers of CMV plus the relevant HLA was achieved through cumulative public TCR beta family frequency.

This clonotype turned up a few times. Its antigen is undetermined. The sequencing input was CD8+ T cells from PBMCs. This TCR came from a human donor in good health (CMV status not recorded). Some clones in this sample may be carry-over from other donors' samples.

CDR3 in DNA: TGTGCCAGCAGTTTATCCTCCGGGAGAAACACTGAAGCTTTCTTT. This encodes CASSLSSGRNTEAFF. This chain uses TRBV27 with TRBJ1-1, with no clear D. The CDR3 is 15 amino acids. V lost 0 bases and J 2 bases, leaving 10 bases between the germline ends. The germline gives CDR1 MNHEY, CDR2 SMNVEV (reference sequence).